This is a list of T cell receptor beta chains from one sample in a study of T cell responses to AZD1222 COVID-19 vaccine. The table came from immunoSEQ multiplex PCR; TCRdb's copy has only in-frame clones and leaves some out. The repertoire includes about 120,000 clones, less than 90% of them detected once, and around 7.5% sits in the top ten. Sequenced material: peripheral blood, taken on day 0 of AZD1222 vaccination. These receptors were taken from an adult in good health. Both conserved end residues are part of each CDR3. A D gene is named only where the DNA matches it firmly. Some rows mark clone size as missing; the rest say once, few, many or name a class of expanded clone.

TRBD2	TRBV10-2	NA	TRBJ2-1	TGCGCCAGCAGTGGACTAGCTGTACCCAATGAGCAGTTCTTC	CASSGLAVPNEQFF
NA	TRBV3-1/TRBV3-2	NA	TRBJ1-1	TGTGCCAGCAGCCAAGTCAGGTCTTCAATAGGTGTCACTGAAGCTTTCTTT	CASSQVRSSIGVTEAFF
NA	TRBV3-1/TRBV3-2	NA	TRBJ1-1	TGTGCCAGCAGCCTGGCAGGGGATGGGGTCACTGAAGCTTTCTTT	CASSLAGDGVTEAFF
NA	TRBV7-9	NA	TRBJ2-1	TGTGCCAGCAGCTTGGTCGGGGGCTCCTACAATGAGCAGTTCTTC	CASSLVGGSYNEQFF
TRBD1	TRBV6-5	once	TRBJ1-3	TGTGCCAGCAGCGACAGGGGAGCGGGAAACACCATATATTTT	CASSDRGAGNTIYF
TRBD1	TRBV19	NA	TRBJ2-5	TGTGCCAGTAGTATCTTAGGGACAGAAGAGACCCAGTACTTC	CASSILGTEETQYF
TRBD1	TRBV27	NA	TRBJ1-5	TGTGCCAGCGGAGAGACCGGGACAGTCACTGGACAGCCCCAGCATTTT	CASGETGTVTGQPQHF
NA	TRBV13	NA	TRBJ2-5	TGTGCCAGCTCCACTAGTGCCCTCCAAGAGACCCAGTACTTC	CASSTSALQETQYF
NA	TRBV11-3	NA	TRBJ2-1	TGTGCCAGCAGCTCTTACGGCTCTATGAATTCCTACAATGAGCAGTTCTTC	CASSSYGSMNSYNEQFF
TRBD2	TRBV4-2	NA	TRBJ2-1	TGTGCCAGCAGCCGCACAGTTAGCGGGGACAATGAGCAGTTCTTC	CASSRTVSGDNEQFF
NA	TRBV5-1	once	TRBJ1-6	TGCGCCAGCAACCGAAACGGGGATCGCAATTCACCCCTCCACTTT	CASNRNGDRNSPLHF
NA	TRBV3-1/TRBV3-2	NA	TRBJ1-4	TGTGCCAGCAGCCAAGGGCAGGCGGCGACTAATGAAAAACTGTTTTTT	CASSQGQAATNEKLFF
NA	TRBV27	NA	TRBJ2-7	TGTGCCAGCAGTCCGACTCCCTCCTACGAGCAGTACTTC	CASSPTPSYEQYF
NA	TRBV19	NA	TRBJ1-4	TGTGCCAGTAGTATAGATACCGGCATAGGAAAACTGTTTTTT	CASSIDTGIGKLFF
NA	TRBV27	once	TRBJ2-7	TGTGCCAGCAGTTTGCAAGGGTTTGGAGAGCAGTACTTC	CASSLQGFGEQYF
NA	TRBV6-6	NA	TRBJ1-4	TGTGCCAGCAGTTACAGCGAAAAACTGTTTTTT	CASSYSEKLFF
NA	TRBV28	NA	TRBJ1-1	TGTGCCAGCAGTTCCCTTGCAGGGAGGGACACTGAAGCTTTCTTT	CASSSLAGRDTEAFF